A single sample gave rise to the 23 T cell receptor beta chains below, sequenced in a study of OX40 agonist ivuxolimab in advanced cancers. Assay used: immunoSEQ multiplex PCR; TCRdb lists only in-frame clones, some missing. The sample records approximately 80,000 clones, approximately 92% being singletons. The material was CD4+ or CD8+ T cells sorted from blood, obtained in a trial of the OX40 agonist ivuxolimab. The source of these receptors is an adult with an advanced solid tumor such as melanoma, head and neck, liver or kidney cancer.

The rearrangement uses TRBV6-5 and TRBJ2-3; the D gene could be TRBD1 or TRBD2 (5 bases each). The CDR3 sequence is 14 residues long. Germline V lookup: CDR1 MNHEY, CDR2 SVGAGI. Trimming pared 6 bases from V and 2 bases from J, leaving 12 bases between. CDR3 nucleotides: TGTGCCAGCAGCACACGGGACCACACAGATACGCAGTATTTT. Translating gives CASSTRDHTDTQYF.

J is TRBJ2-5 and V is TRBV19; D call uncertain. Trimming shortened V by 3 bases and J by 4 bases, and 9 bases separated the two germline ends. CDR1 is LNHDA and CDR2 is SQIVND in the germline V gene (reference sequence). The CDR3 loop spans 13 amino acids. This CDR3 is CASSMPDRETQYF. The CDR3 DNA sequence: TGTGCCAGTAGTATGCCGGATCGAGAGACCCAGTACTTC.

The chain recombines TRBV6-1 with TRBJ2-7; perhaps TRBD2 as D (5 bases). The CDR3 contains 13 residues. CDR1 MNHNS and CDR2 SASEGT come from the germline V gene. The V gene lost 4 bases and the J gene lost 5 bases, with 12 bases spanning the gap. CDR3 protein: CASSVERADEQYV. In nucleotides, the CDR3 is TGTGCCAGCAGTGTGGAGAGGGCGGACGAGCAGTACGTC.

This sequence joins TRBV6-5 and TRBJ2-7; D call uncertain. V dropped 3 bases and J dropped 5 bases, with 11 bases sitting between them. The CDR3 has 13 residues. Looked up from germline, CDR1 is MNHEY and CDR2 is SVGAGI. The CDR3 DNA sequence: TGTGCCAGCAGTTATAGTTCCGTTCACGAGCAGTACGTC. Its translation is CASSYSSVHEQYV.

V gene TRBV6-1 combines with J gene TRBJ2-7; TRBD2 is a possible D gene (5 bases). V was cut by 7 bases and J by 3 bases, with 13 bases left in between. CDR1 and CDR2 from the germline V gene are MNHNS and SASEGT. There are 13 residues in the CDR3. CDR3 amino acids: CASNPPGIYEQYV. CDR3 DNA: TGTGCCAGCAACCCCCCCGGGATCTACGAGCAGTACGTC.

This rearrangement joins TRBV5-8 to TRBJ1-2; 8 positions agree with TRBD1. The J segment lost 6 bases and the V segment lost 3 bases, leaving 4 bases of the junction unmatched. The CDR3 has 13 amino acids. CDR1 SGHTS and CDR2 YDEGEE come from the germline V gene. CDR3 coding DNA: TGTGCCAGCAGCTGGACAGGGCTGGATGGCTACACCTTC. It is translated as CASSWTGLDGYTF.

CDR3 in amino acids: CASSWDRGLYEQYF. CDR3 in DNA: TGTGCCAGCAGCTGGGACAGGGGCCTTTACGAGCAGTACTTC. The V and J genes are TRBV7-2 and TRBJ2-7; 10 positions agree with TRBD1. V shed 4 bases and J 4 bases; nucleotides not matched to a gene: 4. Germline values: CDR1 SGHTA, CDR2 FQGNSA. This CDR3 region has 14 residues.

V usage is TRBV28 and J usage is TRBJ1-2; D may be TRBD1 (5 bases). Germline-derived CDR1 and CDR2 are MDHEN and SYDVKM. The CDR3 runs 17 residues. V lost 5 bases, J lost 0 bases, and 19 bases lay in between. CDR3 loop: CASSGVRPGITNYGYTF. CDR3 in DNA: TGTGCCAGCAGTGGGGTTAGACCAGGGATAACTAACTATGGCTACACCTTC.

The chain uses TRBV7-9 and TRBJ2-3; D is ambiguous. The V and J ends lost 5 bases and 0 bases respectively, with 3 bases between them. The CDR3 consists of 12 residues. The germline V gene has CDR1 SEHNR and CDR2 FQNEAQ (reference sequence). CDR3 bases: TGTGCCAGCAGCCTGAGCACAGATACGCAGTATTTT. Its translation: CASSLSTDTQYF.

This clone was seen once. V gene TRBV2 combines with J gene TRBJ2-3, with 8 bases identical to TRBD2. This CDR3 is built from 14 residues. J was trimmed by 1 base and V by 10 bases; bases with no gene match: 7. Germline values: CDR1 SNHLY, CDR2 FYNNEI. The CDR3 nucleotides read TGTGCCACCGCGACTAGCGTACGCACAGATACGCAGTATTTT. Its protein is CATATSVRTDTQYF.

The chain has TRBV6-4 and TRBJ2-1; 10 bases are a match to TRBD1. Germline V gene data show CDR1 as MRHNA and CDR2 as SNTAGT. The V and J ends lost 8 bases and 8 bases, in that order; junction bases with no gene match: 6. The CDR3 runs 13 residues. CDR3 in amino acids: CASGGTGADEQFF. DNA for the CDR3: TGTGCCAGCGGCGGGACAGGGGCCGATGAGCAGTTCTTC.

The genes are TRBV5-1 and TRBJ2-1, with a weak D call TRBD1 (6 bases). Germline V gene lookup returns CDR1 SGHRS and CDR2 YFSETQ. V lost 4 bases and J lost 6, with 11 bases in between. The CDR3 runs to 13 residues. Here the CDR3 reads CASSQGQPNEQFF. CDR3 sequence (DNA): TGCGCCAGCAGCCAAGGACAGCCCAATGAGCAGTTCTTC.

The chain carries TRBV11-2 and TRBJ1-1; a weak D match, TRBD1 (6 bases). Germline CDR1 SGHAT, CDR2 FQNNGV. The CDR3 totals 15 residues. V was cut by 6 bases and J by 2 bases, with 16 bases left in between. CDR3 region: CASRTSGAGNTEAFF. CDR3 coding DNA: TGTGCCAGCAGGACGTCAGGGGCGGGAAACACTGAAGCTTTCTTT.

This sequence joins TRBV4-1 and TRBJ2-3; TRBD2 aligns across 13 bases. From germline, CDR1 is MGHRA and CDR2 YSYEKL. Germline trimming cut 5 bases from V and 4 bases from J; bases unmatched to any gene: 6. The CDR3 runs 16 residues. CDR3: CASSGGLAGLADTQYF. In DNA form, the CDR3 reads TGCGCCAGCAGCGGGGGACTAGCGGGGTTGGCAGATACGCAGTATTTT.

The chain has TRBV13 and TRBJ2-3, with 13 bases identical to TRBD2. This CDR3 spans 18 amino acids. Trimming took 5 bases from V and 1 from J; bases not matched to a gene: 9. Germline V gene lookup returns CDR1 PRHDT and CDR2 FYEKMQ (reference sequence). The CDR3 DNA follows: TGTGCCAGCAGCCGCGCCGACGGACTAGCGGGAGGCACAGATACGCAGTATTTT. Protein sequence: CASSRADGLAGGTDTQYF.

The V call is TRBV5-6, the J call TRBJ1-6; the match to TRBD1 covers 9 bases. With 2 bases clipped from V and 7 bases from J, the junction kept 4 bases outside the gene matches. The CDR3 consists of 15 residues. Germline CDR1 and CDR2: SGHDT and YYEEEE. The CDR3 coding sequence is TGTGCCAGCAGCTTCGGGACAGGGACCAATTCACCCCTCCACTTT. This gives the protein CASSFGTGTNSPLHF.

This chain joins TRBV9 and TRBJ1-4; unclear D gene. The CDR3 covers 14 residues. Per the germline V gene, CDR1 is SGDLS and CDR2 is YYNGEE. V gave up 0 bases and J gave up 9 bases, with 12 bases separating them. Here the CDR3 reads CASSVDTSTQKLFF. DNA for the CDR3: TGTGCCAGCAGCGTAGACACATCTACTCAAAAACTGTTTTTT.

This clone has just one count. The chain joins TRBV9 to TRBJ2-3, with D perhaps matching TRBD2 (6 bases). The CDR3 spans 14 residues. The germline CDR1 and CDR2 sequences are SGDLS and YYNGEE. With 0 bases removed from V and 7 bases from J, the gap between germline ends came to 12 bases. In DNA, the CDR3 is TGTGCCAGCAGCGTAGCTACTAGCACCTATACGCAGTATTTT. Protein: CASSVATSTYTQYF.

The chain uses TRBV6-5 and TRBJ1-4; the D gene is possibly TRBD1 (5 bases). Deletions cut 0 bases from V and 7 bases from J, with 12 bases between. Germline CDR1 MNHEY, CDR2 SVGAGI. This CDR3 comprises 15 residues. CDR3 residues: CASSYSSREGEKLFF. The CDR3 coding sequence is TGTGCCAGCAGTTACTCCAGCAGGGAGGGTGAAAAACTGTTTTTT.

This clone showed up just once. The chain carries TRBV28 and TRBJ1-5; 7 nucleotides line up with TRBD1. The CDR3 runs to 15 residues. Per germline, CDR1 MDHEN and CDR2 SYDVKM. The V segment lost 5 bases and the J segment 7 bases; nucleotides outside the gene matches: 11. This chain's CDR3 is CASSRTGRQGQPQHF. The CDR3, as DNA: TGTGCCAGCAGTCGGACAGGACGGCAGGGCCAGCCCCAGCATTTT.

The chain links TRBV4-3 to TRBJ2-3, with 7 bases lining up with TRBD2. The CDR3 sequence is 15 residues long. V was pared by 0 bases and J by 1 base, with 1 base of the junction left unmatched. Germline V gives CDR1 LGHNA, CDR2 YSLEER. Here the CDR3 reads CASSQDTSGTDTQYF. Here the CDR3 DNA reads TGCGCCAGCAGCCAAGATACTAGCGGCACAGATACGCAGTATTTT.

This chain uses TRBV30 with TRBJ1-1; D is perhaps TRBD1 (6 bases). The CDR3 runs to 13 residues. Germline V CDR1 and CDR2: GTSNPN, SVGIG (reference sequence). V lost 3 bases to trimming and J lost 1 base, with 9 bases between them. This CDR3 reads CAWSLQGNTEAFF. DNA for the CDR3: TGTGCCTGGAGCCTACAGGGGAACACTGAAGCTTTCTTT. Complete variable domain (other parts from reference TRBV30 and TRBJ1-1): SQTIHQWPATLVQPVGSPLSLECTVEGTSNPNLYWYRQAAGRGLQLLFYSVGIGQISSEVPQNLSASRPQDRQFILSSKKLLLSDSGFYLCAWSLQGNTEAFFGQGTRLTVV.

The chain carries TRBV7-9 and TRBJ2-7; D is ambiguous. V was pared by 8 bases and J by 2 bases, with 19 bases between. The CDR3 consists of 15 residues. CDR1 and CDR2 from the germline V gene are SEHNR and FQNEAQ (reference sequence). Here the CDR3 reads CASSPELWLAYEQYF. CDR3 sequence (DNA): TGTGCCAGCTCCCCTGAGCTCTGGTTAGCCTACGAGCAGTACTTC.